This entry lists 30 T cell receptor beta chains sequenced from one sample in a study of shared clonotypes between healthy human individuals. Profiling relied on immunoSEQ multiplex PCR, and the TCRdb table lists in-frame clones only, not all of them. The sample contains millions of clones, about 93% of which appear only once. Terminally differentiated effector memory CD45RA+ cells were excluded by CCR7 positive selection of CD45RO-negative cells. The sample comprised naive CD8+ T cells from PBMCs. The receptors stem from a young man in good health. Some clones in this sample may be carry-over from other donors' samples.

The V and J genes are TRBV15 and TRBJ1-2, with D tentatively TRBD1 (5 bases). V lost 0 bases to trimming and J lost 8 bases, with 19 bases between them. Germline CDR1 LNHNV, CDR2 YYDKDF (reference sequence). This CDR3 is built from 16 residues. CDR3 bases: TGTGCCACCAGCAGAGATCGTGGCCTACAGGAGCTAGGCTACACCTTC. Translation: CATSRDRGLQELGYTF.

The rearrangement links TRBV7-9 to TRBJ2-3; D may be TRBD2 (5 bases). Trimming stripped 4 bases from V and 2 bases from J, with 16 bases between. This CDR3 is 16 amino acids long. Per the germline V gene, CDR1 is SEHNR and CDR2 is FQNEAQ (reference sequence). The DNA for the CDR3 is TGTGCCAGCAGCTCCCCGGCGGGCTCAAACACAGATACGCAGTATTTT. Translation: CASSSPAGSNTDTQYF.

The chain carries TRBV5-1 and TRBJ1-1; 7 positions agree with TRBD1. The ends lost 0 bases at V and 7 bases at J; junction bases unmatched: 6. The CDR3 is made up of 14 amino acids. Germline CDR1 reads SGHRS; CDR2 reads YFSETQ. The CDR3 here is CASSLEWGDSEAFF. In DNA, the CDR3 is TGCGCCAGCAGCTTGGAGTGGGGGGACAGTGAAGCTTTCTTT.

This sequence joins TRBV6-5 and TRBJ2-2; possibly TRBD2 for D (6 bases). Germline V gene sequence: CDR1 MNHEY, CDR2 SVGAGI. This CDR3 contains 14 residues. Trimming took 6 bases from V and 7 from J, leaving 15 bases between them. The CDR3 sequence: CASSQWRGVGELFF. Here the CDR3 DNA reads TGTGCCAGCAGCCAGTGGCGGGGCGTCGGGGAGCTGTTTTTT.

This chain connects TRBV28 to TRBJ1-2; the D gene is possibly TRBD1 (6 bases). Germline-derived CDR1 and CDR2 are MDHEN and SYDVKM. CDR3 length: 17 amino acids. The ends were cut back, 4 bases at V and 6 bases at J, with 24 bases in the middle. The CDR3 reads CASSSLIRRDNLHGYTF. In DNA form, the CDR3 reads TGTGCCAGCAGTTCGTTAATCCGCCGGGACAACCTCCATGGCTACACCTTC.

V gene TRBV14 combines with J gene TRBJ2-1, with TRBD2 matching over 10 bases. Germline CDR1 SGHDN, CDR2 FVKESK. Trimming cost V 6 bases and J 1 base; bases outside gene matches: 6. The CDR3 spans 16 residues. The CDR3 here is CASSPSSGRSYNEQFF. CDR3 bases: TGTGCCAGCAGTCCTTCTAGCGGGAGATCCTACAATGAGCAGTTCTTC.

The chain links TRBV7-3 to TRBJ2-4, with 8 bases that match TRBD1. The V and J ends lost 4 bases and 7 bases, in that order; junction bases with no gene match: 6. Per the germline V gene, CDR1 is SGHTA and CDR2 is FQGTGA. This CDR3 is 14 amino acids long. CDR3 nucleotide sequence: TGTGCCAGCAGCTCATACAGGGGGGATAACATTCAGTACTTC. It translates to CASSSYRGDNIQYF.

The chain recombines TRBV27 with TRBJ2-1; possible D gene TRBD2, 5 bases. V was trimmed by 3 bases and J by 5 bases, leaving 8 bases between them. CDR1 is MNHEY and CDR2 is SMNVEV in the germline V gene (reference sequence). The CDR3 runs 13 residues. As DNA, the CDR3 is TGTGCCAGCAGTTTCGGGATCCACAATGAGCAGTTCTTC. It yields the protein CASSFGIHNEQFF.

The V call is TRBV28, the J call TRBJ2-2, with 7 bases matching TRBD2. The CDR3 is 15 amino acids. Germline V gene data show CDR1 as MDHEN and CDR2 as SYDVKM. The V gene end was trimmed by 3 bases and the J gene end by 3 bases; junction bases not matched to a gene: 4. As DNA, the CDR3 is TGTGCCAGCAGTTTGGAACGGGAGGACACCGGGGAGCTGTTTTTT. Protein product: CASSLEREDTGELFF.

This chain links TRBV7-9 with TRBJ2-3, with D possibly being TRBD1 (6 bases). The V gene lost 5 bases and the J gene lost 6 bases, with 12 bases spanning the gap. The CDR3 contains 13 residues. CDR1 and CDR2 (germline): SEHNR, FQNEAQ (reference sequence). CDR3 coding DNA: TGTGCCAGCAGCACCCGGACAGCCGATACGCAGTATTTT. Translated: CASSTRTADTQYF. Using reference TRBV7-9 and TRBJ2-3 for the parts outside the CDR3, the full variable domain is DTGVSQNPRHKITKRGQNVTFRCDPISEHNRLYWYRQTLGQGPEFLTYFQNEAQLEKSRLLSDRFSAERPKGSFSTLEIQRTEQGDSAMYLCASSTRTADTQYFGPGTRLTVL.

The chain recombines TRBV7-3 with TRBJ2-1, with D perhaps TRBD2 (7 bases). CDR3 length: 15 amino acids. The V and J ends lost 5 bases and 6 bases respectively, with 17 bases between them. Germline CDR1 and CDR2: SGHTA and FQGTGA. CDR3: CASSPLGGGINEQFF. The CDR3 coding sequence is TGTGCCAGCAGCCCGCTTGGCGGGGGCATCAATGAGCAGTTCTTC.

The genes are TRBV29-1 and TRBJ1-2, with D uncertain. Germline V lookup: CDR1 SQVTM, CDR2 ANQGSEA. Trimming left V 1 base short and J 6 bases short, with 9 bases between. CDR3 size: 12 residues. The CDR3 sequence: CSVEVGIHGYTF. CDR3 bases: TGCAGCGTTGAAGTCGGAATTCATGGCTACACCTTC.

V is TRBV7-9 and J is TRBJ2-7; D is undetermined. The CDR3 consists of 13 residues. Trimming removed 7 bases from V and 0 bases from J, with 10 bases in between. Germline-derived CDR1 and CDR2 are SEHNR and FQNEAQ (reference sequence). The CDR3 bases are TGTGCCAGCACCCCCCCTAGCTCCTACGAGCAGTACTTC. Translation gives CASTPPSSYEQYF. Filled out from reference TRBV7-9 and TRBJ2-7, the complete variable domain reads DTGVSQNPRHKITKRGQNVTFRCDPISEHNRLYWYRQTLGQGPEFLTYFQNEAQLEKSRLLSDRFSAERPKGSFSTLEIQRTEQGDSAMYLCASTPPSSYEQYFGPGTRLTVT.

The chain joins TRBV19 to TRBJ2-2; D is ambiguous. The V gene lost 5 bases and the J gene lost 3 bases, with 13 bases spanning the gap. The germline V gene encodes CDR1 LNHDA and CDR2 SQIVND (reference sequence). The CDR3 runs 15 residues. In DNA, the CDR3 is TGTGCCAGTAGTCCCCCTAACCACTACACCGGGGAGCTGTTTTTT. As protein: CASSPPNHYTGELFF.

The chain joins TRBV10-1 to TRBJ2-7, with D perhaps matching TRBD2 (6 bases). The CDR3 contains 14 residues. Per the germline V gene, CDR1 is WNHNN and CDR2 is SYGVQD (reference sequence). V lost 4 bases and J 2 bases, leaving 12 bases between the germline ends. This CDR3 is CASSASEDPYEQYF. CDR3 nucleotide sequence: TGCGCCAGCAGTGCTAGCGAAGACCCCTACGAGCAGTACTTC.

The V call is TRBV2, the J call TRBJ1-1; 7 bases are a match to TRBD1. With 6 bases clipped from V and 8 bases from J, the junction kept 15 bases outside the gene matches. Germline values: CDR1 SNHLY, CDR2 FYNNEI. This CDR3 contains 15 residues. CDR3 coding DNA: TGTGCCAGCAGGGAACCAACAGGGGAAGGTGGGGAAGCTTTCTTT. This gives the protein CASREPTGEGGEAFF.

The V call is TRBV5-1, the J call TRBJ1-1; D gene ambiguous. V lost 0 bases and J lost 11, with 17 bases in between. The CDR3 runs 14 residues. In germline, CDR1 is SGHRS, CDR2 YFSETQ. CDR3 amino acids: CASSLAERRRDAFF. The CDR3 coding sequence is TGCGCCAGCAGCTTGGCCGAGCGGAGGCGGGATGCTTTCTTT.

The CDR3 nucleotides read TGTGCCAGCAGTTCCTGGACCATTAGCGGCTATGGCTACACCTTC. This sequence encodes CASSSWTISGYGYTF. The gene calls are TRBV6-6 and TRBJ1-2; no clear D gene. This CDR3 comprises 15 residues. The germline V gene has CDR1 MNHNY and CDR2 SVGAGI (reference sequence). Trimming took 4 bases from V and 4 from J, leaving 16 bases between them.

This clone was seen a single time. Other DNA sequences in this sample translate to the same CDR3. DNA of the CDR3: TGTGCCAGCAGAACCACAGATACGCAGTATTTT. This translates into CASRTTDTQYF. This chain uses TRBV27 with TRBJ2-3, with D unclear. The germline V gene has CDR1 MNHEY and CDR2 SMNVEV (reference sequence). This CDR3 spans 11 amino acids. The V gene lost 6 bases and the J gene lost 2 bases, with 3 bases spanning the gap.

This clone has a single count. This rearrangement joins TRBV28 to TRBJ2-1; D is uncertain. V lost 3 bases, J lost 0 bases, and 9 bases lay in between. Germline V gene data show CDR1 as MDHEN and CDR2 as SYDVKM. The CDR3 consists of 15 residues. This chain's CDR3 is CASSLAQSSYNEQFF. CDR3 sequence (DNA): TGTGCCAGCAGTTTGGCCCAGAGCTCCTACAATGAGCAGTTCTTC.

The chain employs TRBV28 and TRBJ2-5; 7 nucleotides line up with TRBD1. Germline V gene sequence: CDR1 MDHEN, CDR2 SYDVKM. J lost 3 bases, V lost 7 bases, and 11 bases had no gene match. The CDR3 is made up of 15 amino acids. In DNA, the CDR3 is TGTGCCAGCACCATGACAGGTCAGGGGGAAGAGACCCAGTACTTC. This gives the protein CASTMTGQGEETQYF. The variable domain in full, with the rest retrieved from reference TRBV28 and TRBJ2-5, is DVKVTQSSRYLVKRTGEKVFLECVQDMDHENMFWYRQDPGLGLRLIYFSYDVKMKEKGDIPEGYSVSREKKERFSLILESASTNQTSMYLCASTMTGQGEETQYFGPGTRLLVL.

This clone has just one count. The rearrangement uses TRBV5-5 and TRBJ2-1, with D possibly matching TRBD2 (5 bases). CDR1 is SGHKS, CDR2 YYEKEE, per germline (reference sequence). V lost 4 bases to trimming and J lost 8 bases, with 19 bases between them. This CDR3 is built from 15 residues. The DNA for the CDR3 is TGTGCCAGCAGCCTCTCGGGGAGATTCATCGATGAGCAGTTCTTC. It codes for CASSLSGRFIDEQFF.

This rearrangement joins TRBV10-2 to TRBJ2-1; D may match TRBD1 or TRBD2 (6 bases each). The CDR3 sequence is 14 residues long. Trimming shortened V by 8 bases and J by 6 bases, and 17 bases separated the two germline ends. CDR1 and CDR2 from the germline V gene are WSHSY and SAAADI. Written as DNA, the CDR3 is TGCGCCAGCCGTACTCGGGGGCTAGCCAATGAGCAGTTCTTC. Its protein is CASRTRGLANEQFF.

The chain couples TRBV30 to TRBJ1-5; D might be TRBD1 (5 bases). CDR1 and CDR2 (germline): GTSNPN, SVGIG (reference sequence). This CDR3 comprises 14 residues. The V end lost 2 bases, the J end lost 3 bases, and 11 bases lay between the germline ends. The DNA for the CDR3 is TGTGCCTGGAGTCAGGCAGGGTACAATCAGCCCCAGCATTTT. Protein sequence: CAWSQAGYNQPQHF.

The V and J genes are TRBV27 and TRBJ1-2; TRBD1 matches 8 bases. The ends lost 4 bases at V and 4 bases at J; junction bases unmatched: 8. Germline V CDR1 and CDR2: MNHEY, SMNVEV (reference sequence). CDR3 length equals 15 residues. CDR3 nucleotide sequence: TGTGCCAGCAGTTCGCCTCAGACAGGGGTCTATGGCTACACCTTC. Translation gives CASSSPQTGVYGYTF.

The V and J genes are TRBV29-1 and TRBJ2-1; D unclear. The CDR3 has 16 residues. The V end lost 2 bases, the J end lost 0 bases, and 14 bases lay between the germline ends. Germline CDR1 is SQVTM and CDR2 is ANQGSEA. The CDR3 nucleotides read TGCAGCGTTGAAAAATCGGGCAGGAGCTCCTACAATGAGCAGTTCTTC. It specifies CSVEKSGRSSYNEQFF.

The chain has TRBV5-1 and TRBJ2-7; D may be TRBD2 (6 bases). Germline values: CDR1 SGHRS, CDR2 YFSETQ. CDR3 size: 13 residues. Trimming cost V 0 bases and J 6 bases, with 10 bases left between them. The CDR3 reads CASSLGLESEQYF. CDR3 in DNA: TGCGCCAGCAGCTTGGGACTAGAGTCCGAGCAGTACTTC.

The chain uses TRBV28 and TRBJ2-1; TRBD2 aligns across 9 bases. CDR1 is MDHEN and CDR2 is SYDVKM in the germline V gene. The CDR3 has 15 residues. V trimming: 8 bases; J trimming: 6 bases; junction bases outside the gene matches: 11. CDR3 in amino acids: CASVLLREGFNEQFF. The CDR3 DNA reads TGTGCCAGCGTTCTCTTGCGGGAGGGATTCAATGAGCAGTTCTTC.

J is TRBJ2-7 and V is TRBV4-1, with a possible D match to TRBD2 (6 bases). This CDR3 is 16 amino acids long. CDR1 and CDR2 (germline): MGHRA, YSYEKL. Trimming cost V 3 bases and J 0 bases, with 15 bases left between them. Here the CDR3 reads CASSQEVGGFSYEQYF. CDR3 coding DNA: TGCGCCAGCAGCCAGGAGGTTGGGGGGTTCTCCTACGAGCAGTACTTC.

This clone was picked up a small number of times. This sample includes further DNA sequences coding for the same CDR3. The chain couples TRBV27 to TRBJ1-2; 10 bases fit TRBD1. Germline lookup yields CDR1 MNHEY and CDR2 SMNVEV (reference sequence). V lost 3 bases and J lost 4; bases outside the gene matches: 2. There are 14 residues in the CDR3. CDR3 amino acids: CASSLGQGPYGYTF. The CDR3 region has the DNA TGTGCCAGCAGTTTGGGACAGGGGCCCTATGGCTACACCTTC.